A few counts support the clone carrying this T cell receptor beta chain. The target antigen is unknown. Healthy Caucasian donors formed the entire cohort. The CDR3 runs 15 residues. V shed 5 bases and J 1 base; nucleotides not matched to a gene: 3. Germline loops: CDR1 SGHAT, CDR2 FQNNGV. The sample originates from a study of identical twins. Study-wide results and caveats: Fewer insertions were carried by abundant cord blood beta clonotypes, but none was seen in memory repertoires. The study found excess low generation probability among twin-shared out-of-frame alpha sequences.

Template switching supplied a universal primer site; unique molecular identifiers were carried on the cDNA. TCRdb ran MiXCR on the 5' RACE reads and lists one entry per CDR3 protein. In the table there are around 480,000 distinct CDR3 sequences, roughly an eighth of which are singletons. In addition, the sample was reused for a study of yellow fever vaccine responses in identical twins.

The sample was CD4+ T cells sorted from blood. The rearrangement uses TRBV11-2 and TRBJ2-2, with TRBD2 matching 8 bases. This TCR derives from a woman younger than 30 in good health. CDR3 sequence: CASSTGLVNTGELFF. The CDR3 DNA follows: TGTGCCAGCAGCACGGGACTAGTGAACACCGGGGAGCTGTTTTTT.